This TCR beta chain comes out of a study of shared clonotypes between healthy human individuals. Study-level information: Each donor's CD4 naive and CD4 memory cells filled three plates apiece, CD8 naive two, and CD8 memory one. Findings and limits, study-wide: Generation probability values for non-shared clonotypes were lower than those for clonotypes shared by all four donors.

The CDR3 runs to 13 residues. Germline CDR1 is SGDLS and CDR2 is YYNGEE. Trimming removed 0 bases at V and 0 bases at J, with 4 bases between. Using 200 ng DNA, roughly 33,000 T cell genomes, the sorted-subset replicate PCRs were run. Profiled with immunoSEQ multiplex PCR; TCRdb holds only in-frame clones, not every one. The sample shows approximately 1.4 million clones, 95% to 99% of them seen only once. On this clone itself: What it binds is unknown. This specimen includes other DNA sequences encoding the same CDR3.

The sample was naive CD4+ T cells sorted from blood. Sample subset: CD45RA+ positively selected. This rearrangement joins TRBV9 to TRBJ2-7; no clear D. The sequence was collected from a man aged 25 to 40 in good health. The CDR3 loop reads CASSVDSSYEQYF. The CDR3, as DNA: TGTGCCAGCAGCGTAGATAGCTCCTACGAGCAGTACTTC.